This TCR beta chain was identified during a study of response to subunit inactivated influenza vaccine. Germline V gives CDR1 MNHEY, CDR2 SVGEGT. The CDR3 sequence is 13 residues long. V was shortened by 6 bases and J by 7 bases, with 14 bases between the two germline ends. TCRdb re-called the RT-PCR reads through MiXCR, storing one row per CDR3 protein. The sample lists 300,000 to 350,000 distinct CDR3 sequences; over 20% were seen once. This clonotype came up many times. Its antigen is not identified. General study points: Each seasonal influenza vaccination recruits few new T cells, the authors suggested.

The V gene is TRBV6-2 or TRBV6-3, the J gene TRBJ2-3; perhaps TRBD2 as D (5 bases). This TCR was sampled from a man between 50 and 75 years old who received an inactivated influenza vaccine. Sequencing was performed on PBMCs from blood, taken approximately 22 months after vaccination. Here the CDR3 DNA reads TGTGCCAGCAGCCTGCCGGGGATTTATACGCAGTATTTT. It is translated as CASSLPGIYTQYF.